The 5 T cell receptor beta chains presented below share a single source sample, sequenced in a study of human T cells and chemical hapten exposure. Time point described: patch test 2, 6 weeks after DPC sensitization. Treatment given: therapeutic diphenylcyclopropenone sensitization with weekly scalp DPC. TCRdb reprocessed the RACE reads with MiXCR, giving one entry per CDR3 protein. The sample lists more than 80,000 distinct CDR3 sequences, around 9.3% occurring once. Sample: whole blood, taken in connection with sensitization to the hapten diphenylcyclopropenone (DPC). These receptors originate from a woman between 50 and 59 years old with alopecia areata. Some clones in this sample may be carry-over from other donors' samples.

The rearrangement joins TRBV7-2 to TRBJ1-2, with D hard to call. Trimming stripped 2 bases from V and 0 bases from J, with 13 bases between. Per germline, CDR1 SGHTA and CDR2 FQGNSA. This CDR3 has 16 residues. The CDR3 nucleotides are TGTGCCAGCAGCTTACGCGGAGGTCAGTCTAACTATGGCTACACCTTC. It is translated as CASSLRGGQSNYGYTF.

The chain has TRBV20-1 and TRBJ2-5; 9 nucleotides line up with TRBD2. V trimming: 1 base; J trimming: 2 bases; junction bases outside the gene matches: 5. This CDR3 region has 15 residues. The germline CDR1 and CDR2 sequences are DFQATT and SNEGSKA (reference sequence). The CDR3 DNA reads as TGCAGTGCTAGAGTCCCGACTAGCGGTCAAGAGACCCAGTACTTC. Translation gives CSARVPTSGQETQYF.

The chain recombines TRBV28 with TRBJ2-7; 7 bases map to TRBD2. Germline V gene lookup returns CDR1 MDHEN and CDR2 SYDVKM. J was trimmed by 3 bases and V by 5 bases; bases with no gene match: 4. The CDR3 runs to 13 residues. The CDR3 is CASSGDYLYEQYF. The CDR3 bases are TGTGCCAGCAGTGGGGACTACCTCTACGAGCAGTACTTC.

This clonotype was detected once. This chain uses TRBV18 with TRBJ2-1, with D perhaps TRBD1 or TRBD2 (5 bases each). CDR3 size: 13 residues. Germline V lookup: CDR1 KGHSH, CDR2 LQKENI. The CDR3 DNA follows: TGTGTCACCACCCGGGACCAGCGGAATGAGCAGTTCTTC. The encoded protein is CVTTRDQRNEQFF.

The rearrangement joins TRBV10-3 to TRBJ2-6, with TRBD1 as a possible D gene (5 bases). The CDR3 has 15 residues. The germline V gene encodes CDR1 ENHRY and CDR2 SYGVKD. V was cut by 3 bases and J by 9 bases, with 15 bases left in between. CDR3 residues: CAISDDSSVVNVLTF. For the CDR3, the DNA is TGTGCCATCAGTGACGACAGCTCAGTTGTCAACGTCCTGACTTTC.